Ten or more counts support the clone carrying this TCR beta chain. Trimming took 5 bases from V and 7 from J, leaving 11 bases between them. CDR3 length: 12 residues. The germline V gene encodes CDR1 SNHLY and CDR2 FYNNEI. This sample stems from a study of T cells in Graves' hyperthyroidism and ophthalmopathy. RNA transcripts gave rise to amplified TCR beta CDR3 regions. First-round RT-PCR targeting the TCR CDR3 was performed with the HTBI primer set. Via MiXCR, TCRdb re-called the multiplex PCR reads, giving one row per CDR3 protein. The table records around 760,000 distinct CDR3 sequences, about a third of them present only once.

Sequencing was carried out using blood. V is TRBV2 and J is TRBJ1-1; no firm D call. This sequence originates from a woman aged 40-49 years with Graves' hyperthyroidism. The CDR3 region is CASSYLSLEAFF. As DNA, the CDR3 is TGTGCCAGCAGTTACCTATCCCTTGAAGCTTTCTTT.